This T cell receptor (beta chain) was obtained from a study of read filtering for tumor transcriptome and immune sequencing. This library used about 360 ng RNA and molecular barcoded adaptors spanning alpha/delta and beta/gamma chains. TCRdb reprocessed the reads via MiXCR and lists one record per CDR3 protein. The sample lists roughly 93,000 distinct CDR3 sequences, 20% to 25% occurring once. This clonotype was seen a few times. The source material was a population of CD138-negative cells sorted from bone marrow. The sequence was collected from a donor at least 40 years old with multiple myeloma.

This chain's CDR3 is CASSLTGTGGNTIYF. The CDR3 region has the DNA TGTGCCAGCAGTTTAACCGGGACAGGCGGAAACACCATATATTTT. The chain employs TRBV28 and TRBJ1-3; 8 positions match TRBD1. The CDR3 has 15 amino acids. Germline loops: CDR1 MDHEN, CDR2 SYDVKM. The J segment lost 4 bases and the V segment lost 2 bases, leaving 4 bases of the junction unmatched.